This is a list of T cell receptor beta chains from one sample in a study of T cells after yellow fever vaccination. TCRdb analysed the 5' RACE reads with MiXCR anew, one entry per CDR3 protein. Among approximately 350,000 distinct CDR3 sequences listed, around a tenth were seen once. The source material was PBMCs, sampled on the day of the first yellow fever vaccination. Source of these receptors: a man between 18 and 29 years old who received the YFV17D yellow fever vaccine. Both conserved end residues are part of each CDR3. Each record gives: D gene, clone size, J gene, V gene, CDR3 DNA, CDR3 protein. The D gene is left open where the match is weak. The size of a clone is reported for some rows only, either as once, few or many, or as a class for expanded clones.

>TRBD1|NA|TRBJ2-1|TRBV19
TGTGCCAGCCTGACAGGGGGACGGGGTGAGCAGTTCTTC
CASLTGGRGEQFF
>NA|few|TRBJ2-5|TRBV25-1
TGTGCCAGCAGTGATTTGTCGATACGGTACCAAGAGACCCAGTACTTC
CASSDLSIRYQETQYF
>TRBD1|NA|TRBJ2-2|TRBV5-1
TGCGCCAGCAGCCCAGGCGGGACAGGGTCCGGGGAGCTGTTTTTT
CASSPGGTGSGELFF
>NA|NA|TRBJ2-3|TRBV11-3
TGTGCCAGCAGCTTACAATCGCAGGGGCGAGGAGATACGCAGTATTTT
CASSLQSQGRGDTQYF
>NA|few|TRBJ2-1|TRBV5-5
TGTGCCAGCAGCCCCGGGCTTGAGCAGTTCTTC
CASSPGLEQFF
>NA|few|TRBJ1-2|TRBV30
TGTGCCGGGGAAACAGGGCGAAGGCGCTATGGCTACACCTTC
CAGETGRRRYGYTF
>TRBD1|NA|TRBJ2-7|TRBV7-2
TGTGCCAGCAGCAATAACAGGGACAGCTACGAGCAGTACTTC
CASSNNRDSYEQYF
>TRBD1|many|TRBJ1-5|TRBV12-3/TRBV12-4
TGTGCCAGCAGTTTGGGGACAGGGTGGAATCAGCCCCAGCATTTT
CASSLGTGWNQPQHF
>NA|NA|TRBJ1-1|TRBV7-2
TGTGCCAGCAGCCAACAACGGGGGACTGAAGCTTTCTTT
CASSQQRGTEAFF
>NA|many|TRBJ2-1|TRBV5-1
TGCGCCAGCGGGCTTGGGACAAGGGGAGAGCAGTTCTTC
CASGLGTRGEQFF
>NA|NA|TRBJ2-3|TRBV4-1
TGCGCCAGCAGCCAACAGGGTACGCCTAGCACAGATACGCAGTATTTT
CASSQQGTPSTDTQYF
>NA|NA|TRBJ1-1|TRBV20-1
TGCAGTGCTAGACTTCGAGGGTGGGAGGCTTTCTTT
CSARLRGWEAFF
>NA|many|TRBJ1-1|TRBV18
TGTGCCAGCTCCCCTTATTTCAGGGCTGAAGCTTTCTTT
CASSPYFRAEAFF
>TRBD1|few|TRBJ2-3|TRBV7-9
TGTGCCAGCAGCTCTGACAGGGGACCTCGGGATACGCAGTATTTT
CASSSDRGPRDTQYF
>NA|NA|TRBJ2-3|TRBV29-1
TGCAGCGTCGGAACGGGGAGCCTTTATACGCAGTATTTT
CSVGTGSLYTQYF
>NA|few|TRBJ2-5|TRBV6-1
TGTGCCAGCAGTCCCCCCAGGGCCCAAGAGACCCAGTACTTC
CASSPPRAQETQYF
>NA|few|TRBJ2-5|TRBV28
TGTGCCAGCGCCTTCCCCGGAGAGACCCAGTACTTC
CASAFPGETQYF
>NA|many|TRBJ2-4|TRBV7-2
TGTGCCAGCAACCAAGGGGGCCGCGGGGTCAAAAACATTCAGTACTTC
CASNQGGRGVKNIQYF
>NA|few|TRBJ2-7|TRBV5-1
TGCGCCAGCAGCTTGGTTACAGATAGGGACGAGCAGTACTTC
CASSLVTDRDEQYF
>NA|few|TRBJ2-2|TRBV10-3
TGTGCCATCAGTGAGTCGTCAGTCATCAACACCGGGGAGCTGTTTTTT
CAISESSVINTGELFF
>TRBD1|few|TRBJ2-3|TRBV10-3
TGTGCCATCAGGGGGGACAGAGATACGCAGTATTTT
CAIRGDRDTQYF
>TRBD1|few|TRBJ1-5|TRBV2
TGTGCCAGCAAGGACAGGGTGGGAGGCAATCAGCCCCAGCATTTT
CASKDRVGGNQPQHF
>NA|few|TRBJ2-3|TRBV7-3
TGTGCCAGCAGCTTTGCAAGCACCAGCACAGATACGCAGTATTTT
CASSFASTSTDTQYF
>NA|few|TRBJ2-2|TRBV24-1
TGTGCCACCAGTGAAGGTTGGACGGGGGAGCTGTTTTTT
CATSEGWTGELFF
>TRBD1|many|TRBJ2-5|TRBV5-1
TGCGCCAGCAGCTTTTTGGACGACAGGGGAAAGACCCAGTACTTC
CASSFLDDRGKTQYF
>NA|NA|TRBJ2-6|TRBV7-3
TGTGCCAGCAGCTTAGGGGCGGGGTTTGGGGCCAACGTCCTGACTTTC
CASSLGAGFGANVLTF
>NA|NA|TRBJ1-2|TRBV30
TGTGCCTGGAGTTCCCAAGGGGACGCACCCGTTGGTTATGGCTACACCTTC
CAWSSQGDAPVGYGYTF
>NA|NA|TRBJ2-5|TRBV20-1
TGCAGTGCTAGTAGGTCGGGAGCGAATCCCCAAGAGACCCAGTACTTC
CSASRSGANPQETQYF
>NA|few|TRBJ1-6|TRBV6-1
TGTGCCAGCAGCCGCCCGCCTTCGGAGAATTCACCCCTCCACTTT
CASSRPPSENSPLHF
>NA|NA|TRBJ2-3|TRBV4-2
TGTGCCAGCAGCCAGACCCTCTTCCGGGAGCAGGGGGATTTT
CASSQTLFREQGDF
>TRBD1|NA|TRBJ2-3|TRBV14
TGTGCCAGCAGCCCCGGGACAGGGTCCCCAGATACGCAGTATTTT
CASSPGTGSPDTQYF
>TRBD1|few|TRBJ1-1|TRBV20-1
TGCAGTGCTCTATGGACAGGGTCTGAAGCTTTCTTT
CSALWTGSEAFF
>NA|NA|TRBJ2-3|TRBV13
TGTGCCAGCAGCTTAAGGAGCCGAGATACGCAGTATTTT
CASSLRSRDTQYF
>TRBD2|NA|TRBJ2-7|TRBV20-1
TGCAGTGCTAGAGCCCGACTAGCGACGGCTTCCTACGAGCAGTACTTC
CSARARLATASYEQYF
>NA|NA|TRBJ2-2|TRBV11-2
TGTGCCAGCAGCTTAGATGTAGGGAACACCGGGGAGCTGTTTTTT
CASSLDVGNTGELFF
>NA|few|TRBJ2-3|TRBV9
TGTGCCAGCAGCGTAGCCGACGGGACCTCGCAGTATTTT
CASSVADGTSQYF
>NA|NA|TRBJ1-4|TRBV4-3
TGCGCCAGCAGCCAAGTGGCAGGGACCGTTGCAACTAATGAAAAACTGTTTTTT
CASSQVAGTVATNEKLFF
>TRBD1|many|TRBJ1-2|TRBV24-1
TGTGCCACCAGTGGCACGGGACAGTTCAACTATGGCTACACCTTC
CATSGTGQFNYGYTF
>NA|few|TRBJ2-2|TRBV11-2
TGTGCCAGCAGCTCGCAGGTGGCGAACACCGGGGAGCTGTTTTTT
CASSSQVANTGELFF
>NA|few|TRBJ2-3|TRBV5-1
TGCGCCAGCAGCTTGGCGTTAGGGCCGGGGACAGATACGCAGTATTTT
CASSLALGPGTDTQYF